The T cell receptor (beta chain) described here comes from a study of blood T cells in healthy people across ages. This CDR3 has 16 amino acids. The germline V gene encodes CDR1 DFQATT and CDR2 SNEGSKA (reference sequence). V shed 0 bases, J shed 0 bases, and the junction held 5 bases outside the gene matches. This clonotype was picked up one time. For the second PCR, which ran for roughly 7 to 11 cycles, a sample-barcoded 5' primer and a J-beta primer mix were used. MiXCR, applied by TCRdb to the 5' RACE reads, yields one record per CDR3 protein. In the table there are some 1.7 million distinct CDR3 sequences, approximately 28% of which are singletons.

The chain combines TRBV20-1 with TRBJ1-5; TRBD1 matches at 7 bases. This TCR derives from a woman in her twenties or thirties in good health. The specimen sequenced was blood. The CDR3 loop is CSARDTGTDSNQPQHF. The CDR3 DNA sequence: TGCAGTGCTAGAGACACCGGGACAGATAGCAATCAGCCCCAGCATTTT.